Ten or more counts support the clone carrying this T cell receptor (beta chain). The target antigen is unknown. Amplified TCR beta CDR3 regions came from RNA transcripts. First-round RT-PCR with HTBI primers amplified the TCR CDR3 region. TCRdb re-called the multiplex PCR reads through MiXCR, storing one row per CDR3 protein. The repertoire consists of 490,000 or so distinct CDR3 sequences, with nearly 20% occurring once and the leading ten covering about half. Germline CDR1 reads SGHRS; CDR2 reads YFSETQ. J lost 5 bases, V lost 2 bases, and 4 bases had no gene match. The CDR3 is 14 amino acids. Duration under 3 months, a NOSPECS grade of at least 4, and a Clinical Activity Score of at least 3 characterized the ophthalmopathy patients. This sample is drawn from a study of T cells in Graves' hyperthyroidism and ophthalmopathy. On the study more broadly: Before any treatment, at initial diagnosis, peripheral blood was collected.

Whole-study findings and limits: Ophthalmopathy was identified by the model a median about 6.4 months ahead of onset. In the blood, most expanded thyroid clonotypes above 0.001 appeared as well.

The receptor was isolated from a man in his forties or fifties with Graves' ophthalmopathy. This chain links TRBV5-1 with TRBJ2-7; 10 bases line up with TRBD2. Material: blood. CDR3 sequence reads: CASSFGLAAHEQYF. CDR3 sequence (DNA): TGCGCCAGCAGCTTCGGACTAGCGGCTCACGAGCAGTACTTC.